The rows below give T cell receptor beta chains drawn from one sample of a study of blood T cells in healthy people across ages. TCRdb re-called the 5' RACE reads with MiXCR, one entry per CDR3 protein. The sample holds some 1.1 million distinct CDR3 sequences, under 40% seen once. Sequencing used blood. The receptors were gathered from a man aged 18 to 30 in good health. The CDR3 runs from the conserved cysteine through the conserved F or W. The listing skips clone size in some rows; elsewhere it reads once, few, many or a size class.

size: few; J: TRBJ1-2; V: TRBV20-1; CDR3: CSAREPVRGDPEGYTF
size: few; J: TRBJ2-2; V: TRBV7-2; CDR3: CASSVDSSNTGELFF
size: .; J: TRBJ2-1; V: TRBV6-5; CDR3: CASSPWTPKDYNEQFF
size: .; J: TRBJ1-2; V: TRBV7-2; CDR3: CASSYLITGQGIVGYTF
size: many; J: TRBJ1-5; V: TRBV16; CDR3: CASSQSESWDRGTQPQHF
size: few; J: TRBJ2-1; V: TRBV27; CDR3: CASSTYPGAVYNEQFF
size: .; J: TRBJ1-2; V: TRBV9; CDR3: CASSEGTTDYYGYTF
size: .; J: TRBJ2-2; V: TRBV5-1; CDR3: CASSVRPNSGGSSTGELFF
size: few; J: .; V: TRBV21-1; CDR3: CASSTVGSHEQYF
size: .; J: TRBJ1-1; V: TRBV28; CDR3: CATVVGDTEAFF
size: few; J: TRBJ2-5; V: TRBV28; CDR3: CASSSGQGRNEQYF
size: .; J: TRBJ1-1; V: TRBV12-5; CDR3: CASGLGTQYTEAFF
size: once; J: TRBJ1-5; V: TRBV12-3/TRBV12-4; CDR3: CASSLADHSNQPQHF
size: .; J: TRBJ2-4; V: TRBV15; CDR3: CATSRLVGSGAKNIQYF
size: .; J: TRBJ2-3; V: TRBV9; CDR3: CASSIYMTSGGADTQYF
size: .; J: TRBJ2-5; V: TRBV5-1; CDR3: CASSSVGRTQETQYF